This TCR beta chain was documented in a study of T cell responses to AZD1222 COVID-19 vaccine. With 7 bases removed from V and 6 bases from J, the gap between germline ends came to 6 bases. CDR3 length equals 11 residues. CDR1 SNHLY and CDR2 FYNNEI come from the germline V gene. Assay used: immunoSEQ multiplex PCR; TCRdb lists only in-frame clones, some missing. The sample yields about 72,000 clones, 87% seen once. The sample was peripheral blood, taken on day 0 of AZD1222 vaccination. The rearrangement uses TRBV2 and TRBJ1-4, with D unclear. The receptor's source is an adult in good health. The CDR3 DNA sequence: TGTGCCAGCACCTGGGATGAAAAACTGTTTTTT. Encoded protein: CASTWDEKLFF.